This T cell receptor beta chain was retrieved from a study of T cell changes during pregnancy in multiple sclerosis. V dropped 3 bases and J dropped 2; count of bases not matched to a gene: 0. The germline V gene has CDR1 MDHEN and CDR2 SYDVKM. The CDR3 extends over 15 amino acids. Clones were read by immunoSEQ multiplex PCR, and TCRdb kept only the in-frame ones, dropping some. The sample lists approximately 40,000 clones, 88% occurring once. The sample in question was CD4+ T cells from peripheral blood mononuclear cells, obtained in the second trimester of pregnancy. The rearrangement links TRBV28 to TRBJ2-7, with TRBD2 identical over 14 bases. The sequence derives from a female donor with multiple sclerosis, enrolled in a pregnancy study. CDR3 sequence: CASSLGLAGAYEQYF. As DNA, the CDR3 is TGTGCCAGCAGTTTGGGACTAGCGGGAGCCTACGAGCAGTACTTC.